The 10 T cell receptor beta chains below were found in one sample sequenced in a study of regulatory T cells in long-lasting Graves disease. This sample's time point: newly diagnosed GD, antithyroid drugs for less than 3 months. Researchers made the TCR library from RNA that was extracted from PBMCs. CDR3-region Arm-PCR and iRepertoire HTBI primers produced the TCR beta libraries. TCRdb re-called the multiplex PCR reads with MiXCR, one entry per CDR3 protein. The profile shows hundreds of thousands of distinct CDR3 sequences, 16% of them singletons. These data are also associated with another study on T cells in Graves' hyperthyroidism and ophthalmopathy.

The starting material was peripheral blood mononuclear cells (PBMCs), obtained at new diagnosis, from a patient treated with antithyroid drugs. All receptors derive from a woman aged 25 to 39 with Graves disease.

This clonotype was recorded many times. The genes are TRBV30 and TRBJ2-1; a possible D gene is TRBD2 (5 bases). Trimming cost V 6 bases and J 4 bases, with 19 bases left between them. CDR1 GTSNPN and CDR2 SVGIG come from the germline V gene (reference sequence). The CDR3 totals 15 residues. The CDR3 DNA reads TGTGCCTGCCTCCTCAACGGGCTAGCTTACAATGAGCAGTTCTTC. Its translation: CACLLNGLAYNEQFF.

This clonotype has a count of ten or more. The junction differs from germline at one of its ends, possibly a read error. The CDR3 region has the DNA TGTGCCAGCAGCGCTCGGACAGGACTAAAGGGGGACTTC. Translation gives CASSARTGLKGDF. The chain links TRBV2 to TRBJ1-2; 7 bases align to TRBD1. This CDR3 is 13 amino acids long. The germline gives CDR1 SNHLY, CDR2 FYNNEI.

This clonotype was detected many times. This chain uses TRBV2 with TRBJ2-6; D might be TRBD1 (5 bases). Germline V gene lookup returns CDR1 SNHLY and CDR2 FYNNEI. Trimming left V 7 bases short and J 0 bases short, with 13 bases between. This CDR3 region has 16 residues. This CDR3 reads CASNQGASSGANVLTF. The DNA of the CDR3 is TGTGCCAGCAACCAAGGGGCAAGCTCTGGGGCCAACGTCCTGACTTTC.

The V and J genes are TRBV18 and TRBJ2-1; D uncertain. Germline V gene sequence: CDR1 KGHSH, CDR2 LQKENI. V gave up 7 bases and J gave up 1 base, with 11 bases separating them. There are 14 residues in the CDR3. CDR3 sequence (DNA): TGTGCCAGCTTCCCGCGTCAGTCCTACAATGAGCAGTTCTTC. This translates into CASFPRQSYNEQFF.

This clonotype was detected a few times. The V call is TRBV9, the J call TRBJ2-1, with 7 bases fitting TRBD2. Germline-derived CDR1 and CDR2 are SGDLS and YYNGEE. V lost 6 bases and J lost 8; bases outside the gene matches: 5. The CDR3 has 12 amino acids. This chain's CDR3 is CASTTGGYEQFF. The CDR3 DNA sequence: TGTGCCAGCACCACGGGGGGTTATGAGCAGTTCTTC.

This chain connects TRBV9 to TRBJ2-2; TRBD2 matches 10 bases. V shed 1 base, J shed 5 bases, and the junction held 11 bases outside the gene matches. CDR1 SGDLS and CDR2 YYNGEE come from the germline V gene. This CDR3 contains 18 residues. CDR3 amino acids: CASSVMSGRAGGTGELFF. The CDR3 region has the DNA TGTGCCAGCAGCGTAATGAGCGGGAGGGCCGGAGGGACCGGGGAGCTGTTTTTT.

This clonotype was observed many times. The J gene is TRBJ1-1, the V gene TRBV11-2; D remains ambiguous. Germline V gene data show CDR1 as SGHAT and CDR2 as FQNNGV. V was shortened by 1 base and J by 2 bases, with 8 bases between the two germline ends. This CDR3 has 14 residues. CDR3 sequence: CASSLAGRNTEAFF. The CDR3 nucleotides read TGTGCCAGCAGCTTAGCAGGCAGAAACACTGAAGCTTTCTTT.

Ten or more counts support this clonotype. This chain uses TRBV2 with TRBJ2-3, with TRBD2 matching over 8 bases. The ends lost 8 bases at V and 1 base at J; junction bases unmatched: 2. The CDR3 contains 13 residues. Germline CDR1 reads SNHLY; CDR2 reads FYNNEI. The CDR3: CASAREGTDTQYF. The CDR3 nucleotides read TGTGCCAGCGCGCGGGAGGGCACAGATACGCAGTATTTT.

The chain couples TRBV28 to TRBJ2-2; 10 bases line up with TRBD2. Germline trimming cut 6 bases from V and 6 bases from J; bases unmatched to any gene: 10. Germline values: CDR1 MDHEN, CDR2 SYDVKM. The CDR3 covers 16 residues. DNA for the CDR3: TGTGCCAGCAGACCGCCGGGACTAGCGTTCGCCGGGGAGCTGTTTTTT. Protein product: CASRPPGLAFAGELFF.

In its sample, this clonotype was seen many times. This chain joins TRBV11-2 and TRBJ1-2; possible D gene TRBD1, 6 bases. V lost 7 bases and J 8 bases, leaving 20 bases between the germline ends. The CDR3 spans 14 residues. Germline V lookup: CDR1 SGHAT, CDR2 FQNNGV. Written as DNA, the CDR3 is TGTGCCAGCAACGGGATCAGGGGCCCCGGCGGCTACACCTTC. Its translation: CASNGIRGPGGYTF.